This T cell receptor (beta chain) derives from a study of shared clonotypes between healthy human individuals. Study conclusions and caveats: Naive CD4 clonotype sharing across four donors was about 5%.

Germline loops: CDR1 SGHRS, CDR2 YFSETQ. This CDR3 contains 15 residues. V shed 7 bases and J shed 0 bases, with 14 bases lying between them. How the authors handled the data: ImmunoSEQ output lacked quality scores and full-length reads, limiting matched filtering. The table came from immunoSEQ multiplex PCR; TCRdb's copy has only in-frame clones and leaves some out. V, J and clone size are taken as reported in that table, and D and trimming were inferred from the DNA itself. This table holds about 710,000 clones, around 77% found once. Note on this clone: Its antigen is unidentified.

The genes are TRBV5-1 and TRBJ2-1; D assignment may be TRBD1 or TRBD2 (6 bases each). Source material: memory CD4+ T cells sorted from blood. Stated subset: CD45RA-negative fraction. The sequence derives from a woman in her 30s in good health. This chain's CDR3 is CASGVGGSSYNEQFF. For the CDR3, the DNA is TGCGCCAGCGGGGTAGGGGGGAGCTCCTACAATGAGCAGTTCTTC.